These 23 T cell receptor beta chains originate from one sample sequenced in a study of siplizumab effects on memory and regulatory T cells (dated by TCRdb to about 2019). Libraries were built with the immunoSEQ multiplex PCR assay. TCRdb mirrors the immuneACCESS table, restricted to in-frame sequences. Some clones are absent from its copies; in checked studies, under half trace to an unresolved V gene, and the reason for the others is unknown. The sample includes 92,000 or so clones, with about 87% observed a single time. 15% of the sample lies in the top ten. Sequenced input: CD4+ T cells sorted from blood. These receptors all come from a human donor in good health.

V and J are TRBV15 and TRBJ1-2; no reliable D call. The V end lost 2 bases, the J end lost 4 bases, and 17 bases lay between the germline ends. The length of the CDR3 is 16 residues. The germline V gene encodes CDR1 LNHNV and CDR2 YYDKDF (reference sequence). The CDR3 region is CATSRPSSRTGYGYTF. The CDR3 DNA reads TGTGCCACCAGCAGACCTTCCTCCCGGACGGGCTATGGCTACACCTTC.

The chain uses TRBV9 and TRBJ2-7; 7 bases fit TRBD2. V gave up 0 bases and J gave up 2 bases; unmatched junction bases: 5. The CDR3 covers 15 residues. Germline-derived CDR1 and CDR2 are SGDLS and YYNGEE. CDR3 nucleotide sequence: TGTGCCAGCAGCGTAGGCCTAGCGGAGGCCTACGAGCAGTACTTC. Its protein product is CASSVGLAEAYEQYF.

The chain links TRBV7-6 to TRBJ1-3; tentatively, D is TRBD1 (5 bases). V lost 6 bases, J lost 4 bases, and 13 bases lay in between. Germline assignment: CDR1 SGHVS and CDR2 FNYEAQ. The CDR3 is 14 residues long. CDR3 region: CASSPRVNGNTIYF. CDR3 DNA: TGTGCCAGCAGTCCCAGGGTGAACGGAAACACCATATATTTT.

This chain uses TRBV18 with TRBJ2-1; D ambiguous. V lost 3 bases and J 4 bases, leaving 4 bases between the germline ends. Germline-derived CDR1 and CDR2 are KGHSH and LQKENI. This CDR3 comprises 12 residues. The CDR3 sequence is CASSPGYNEQFF. The CDR3 DNA is TGTGCCAGCTCACCGGGATACAATGAGCAGTTCTTC.

In its sample, this clone was seen a few times. The rearrangement joins TRBV4-3 to TRBJ2-1; the match to TRBD2 covers 8 bases. Germline assignment: CDR1 LGHNA and CDR2 YSLEER. The CDR3 has 16 residues. The J segment lost 2 bases and the V segment lost 0 bases, leaving 3 bases of the junction unmatched. The CDR3: CASSQEAGVPYNEQFF. DNA for the CDR3: TGCGCCAGCAGCCAAGAAGCGGGAGTGCCCTACAATGAGCAGTTCTTC.

CDR3 DNA sequence: TGTGCCAGTAGTCGGACAGGGCTCACCGGGGAGCTGTTTTTT. It encodes CASSRTGLTGELFF. The chain employs TRBV19 and TRBJ2-2; 8 nucleotides match TRBD1. The germline gives CDR1 LNHDA, CDR2 SQIVND (reference sequence). Trimming at V came to 5 bases and at J to 4 bases, leaving 3 bases not matched to a gene. This CDR3 has 14 amino acids.

The sample holds one count of this clone. The V gene is TRBV7-2, the J gene TRBJ2-1; 10 bases line up with TRBD2. The CDR3 consists of 14 residues. J lost 7 bases, V lost 5 bases, and 5 bases had no gene match. Germline V gene sequence: CDR1 SGHTA, CDR2 FQGNSA. The CDR3 region has the DNA TGTGCCAGCAGCGAGGGACTAGCGTGGAATGAGCAGTTCTTC. This encodes CASSEGLAWNEQFF.

The rearrangement links TRBV27 to TRBJ1-3; D remains ambiguous. The germline gives CDR1 MNHEY, CDR2 SMNVEV (reference sequence). The CDR3 has 15 amino acids. Trimming cost V 0 bases and J 0 bases, with 6 bases left between them. The CDR3 bases are TGTGCCAGCAGTTTATCGGGCAGCTCTGGAAACACCATATATTTT. This codes for CASSLSGSSGNTIYF.

This chain connects TRBV30 to TRBJ1-1, with D possibly being TRBD1 (5 bases). The CDR3 runs 15 residues. Germline CDR1 reads GTSNPN; CDR2 reads SVGIG (reference sequence). V shed 5 bases and J shed 4 bases, with 20 bases lying between them. For the CDR3, the DNA is TGTGCCTGGTTAAGCCAGGGCGTAGGAGGCACTGAAGCTTTCTTT. As protein: CAWLSQGVGGTEAFF.

About this clone: One end of the junction is discordant with germline, which a read error may explain. The V gene is TRBV5-1, the J gene TRBJ1-2; D possibly corresponds to TRBD1 (5 bases). The germline V gene has CDR1 SGHRS and CDR2 YFSETQ. This CDR3 is built from 14 residues. The CDR3 nucleotides are TGCGCCAGCAGCTTGTACCAGGGTGTCTATGACTACACCTTC. Translated, it gives CASSLYQGVYDYTF.

This rearrangement joins TRBV11-2 to TRBJ1-3, with a tentative D call TRBD1 (6 bases). V dropped 7 bases and J dropped 0 bases, with 10 bases sitting between them. The CDR3 is 14 residues long. The germline V gene has CDR1 SGHAT and CDR2 FQNNGV. CDR3 bases: TGTGCCAGCACCAGGGGCGACTCTGGAAACACCATATATTTT. It specifies CASTRGDSGNTIYF.

The V gene is TRBV5-5, the J gene TRBJ2-3; no reliable D call. Trimming left V 4 bases short and J 2 bases short, with 14 bases between. This CDR3 has 15 residues. In germline, CDR1 is SGHKS, CDR2 YYEKEE (reference sequence). Here the CDR3 DNA reads TGTGCCAGCAGCCCTCTAGAAACTAACACAGATACGCAGTATTTT. Its translation: CASSPLETNTDTQYF.

The genes are TRBV6-5 and TRBJ1-2; D gene ambiguous. The V end was cut by 6 bases, the J end by 0 bases, with 11 bases between. CDR3 length: 14 residues. Germline V CDR1 and CDR2: MNHEY, SVGAGI. CDR3 region: CASRPRGANYGYTF. In nucleotides, the CDR3 is TGTGCCAGCAGACCCCGCGGAGCTAACTATGGCTACACCTTC.

This clone was seen a single time. For the CDR3, the DNA is TGTGCCAGCAGTTACAGGGGGAGTCGCACAGATACGCAGTATTTT. Amino acids: CASSYRGSRTDTQYF. The V and J genes are TRBV6-5 and TRBJ2-3; a weak D match, TRBD1 (6 bases). The length of the CDR3 is 15 residues. The germline V gene encodes CDR1 MNHEY and CDR2 SVGAGI. Between the trimmed V and J ends, which lost 2 bases and 1 base, there was a span of 10 bases.

V and J are TRBV11-3 and TRBJ2-3, with TRBD1 identical over 8 bases. Germline V gene data show CDR1 as SGHNT and CDR2 as YENEEA. Trimming removed 6 bases from V and 2 bases from J; junction bases left unmatched: 10. The CDR3 is made up of 16 amino acids. The CDR3 DNA sequence: TGTGCCAGCAGGCACGGTACAGGGGGGATCACAGATACGCAGTATTTT. Its translation is CASRHGTGGITDTQYF.

This chain links TRBV28 with TRBJ2-1; 12 bases align to TRBD2. CDR1 and CDR2 from the germline V gene are MDHEN and SYDVKM. CDR3 size: 16 residues. V was clipped by 2 bases and J by 9 bases; unmatched bases: 8. The CDR3 DNA is TGTGCCAGCAGTTTACCCACTAGCGGGAGGTACGCTGAGCAGTTCTTC. It specifies CASSLPTSGRYAEQFF.

This clone came up once. The rearrangement joins TRBV4-1 to TRBJ2-5; TRBD2 is a possible D gene (6 bases). Trimming removed 0 bases from V and 4 bases from J, with 15 bases in between. This CDR3 is 16 amino acids long. Germline V gives CDR1 MGHRA, CDR2 YSYEKL. This chain's CDR3 is CASSQDRRGGRETQYF. The CDR3 DNA is TGCGCCAGCAGCCAAGATCGGCGGGGAGGAAGAGAGACCCAGTACTTC.

This rearrangement joins TRBV29-1 to TRBJ2-7; D could derive from TRBD1 or TRBD2 (7 bases each). Germline CDR1 and CDR2: SQVTM and ANQGSEA. The CDR3 is 12 residues long. Trimming took 7 bases from V and 7 from J, leaving 17 bases between them. As DNA, the CDR3 is TGCAGCGCTGGCCCCCAGGGGGGGGAGCAGTACTTC. Translating gives CSAGPQGGEQYF.

V usage is TRBV6-6 and J usage is TRBJ1-1, with 9 bases identical to TRBD1. This CDR3 has 16 amino acids. Trimming removed 2 bases from V and 5 bases from J; junction bases left unmatched: 9. CDR1 and CDR2 (germline): MNHNY, SVGAGI (reference sequence). The CDR3, as DNA: TGTGCCAGCAGTTACGGGGCCGGACAGGGGATGACTGAAGCTTTCTTT. Translated: CASSYGAGQGMTEAFF.

V and J are TRBV15 and TRBJ1-5; TRBD1 might be the D (5 bases). In germline, CDR1 is LNHNV, CDR2 YYDKDF (reference sequence). The CDR3 contains 16 residues. Trimming took off 0 bases at V and 2 bases at J, with 11 bases between the two ends. The CDR3 coding sequence is TGTGCCACCAGCAGAGATAGGGGTGCTGGCAATCAGCCCCAGCATTTT. This encodes CATSRDRGAGNQPQHF.

V is TRBV5-4 and J is TRBJ2-2; TRBD2 matches 7 bases. Per germline, CDR1 SGHNT and CDR2 YYREEE (reference sequence). J lost 2 bases, V lost 1 base, and 5 bases had no gene match. The CDR3 has 16 residues. CDR3 in amino acids: CASSLLGGRNTGELFF. The CDR3 DNA follows: TGTGCCAGCAGCTTGCTGGGCGGGAGAAACACCGGGGAGCTGTTTTTT.

The rearrangement joins TRBV19 to TRBJ1-1; D possibly corresponds to TRBD1 (5 bases). Trimming pared 3 bases from V and 3 bases from J, leaving 11 bases between. From germline, CDR1 is LNHDA and CDR2 SQIVND (reference sequence). CDR3 size: 14 residues. CDR3 protein: CASSIGGGDTEAFF. As DNA, the CDR3 is TGTGCCAGTAGTATTGGGGGTGGGGACACTGAAGCTTTCTTT.

This chain uses TRBV5-4 with TRBJ2-3; D could derive from TRBD1 or TRBD2 (5 bases each). The CDR3 totals 15 residues. V was pared by 4 bases and J by 4 bases, with 16 bases between. Germline V lookup: CDR1 SGHNT, CDR2 YYREEE (reference sequence). CDR3 bases: TGTGCCAGCAGCGCCCTGGGACGGCTCCCAGATACGCAGTATTTT. The encoded protein is CASSALGRLPDTQYF.